This is a list of T cell receptor beta chains from one sample in a study of CD8 T cells in Susac syndrome. One entry per CDR3 protein, called by TCRdb with MiXCR from the immunoSEQ multiplex PCR reads. The sample lists a few hundred thousand distinct CDR3 sequences; just under 95% were seen once. The sequencing input was CD4+ T cells from PBMCs. The receptors come from a human donor with multiple sclerosis. Each CDR3 is given with its conserved first and last residue. Each record gives: V gene, D gene, CDR3 length, clone size, J gene, CDR3 DNA, CDR3 protein. The D gene is left open where the match is weak. Some rows have no size entry. The others give once, few or many, or a class for an expanded clone.

V gene: TRBV29-1
D gene: -
CDR3 length: 13
clone size: -
J gene: TRBJ2-1
CDR3 DNA: TGCAGCGGCGGGGCGTCATCCTACAATGAGCAGTTCTTC
CDR3 protein: CSGGASSYNEQFF

V gene: TRBV29-1
D gene: -
CDR3 length: 13
clone size: -
J gene: TRBJ1-1
CDR3 DNA: TGCAGCGTTGACCCGGAGACGAACACTGAAGCTTTCTTT
CDR3 protein: CSVDPETNTEAFF

V gene: TRBV15
D gene: -
CDR3 length: 13
clone size: -
J gene: TRBJ2-2
CDR3 DNA: TGTGCCACCAGCAGAGATGGGACCGGGGAGCTGTTTTTT
CDR3 protein: CATSRDGTGELFF

V gene: TRBV5-4
D gene: -
CDR3 length: 15
clone size: -
J gene: TRBJ1-4
CDR3 DNA: TGTGCCAGCAGTCTGGGATCAGGATGGGGAGAAAAACTGTTTTTT
CDR3 protein: CASSLGSGWGEKLFF

V gene: TRBV10-3
D gene: -
CDR3 length: 12
clone size: -
J gene: TRBJ2-5
CDR3 DNA: TGTGCCATCAGTGCGACCCAAGAGACCCAGTACTTC
CDR3 protein: CAISATQETQYF

V gene: TRBV30
D gene: -
CDR3 length: 13
clone size: -
J gene: TRBJ2-7
CDR3 DNA: TGTGCCGCCCGGATGGACCTCTCCTACGAGCAGTACTTC
CDR3 protein: CAARMDLSYEQYF

V gene: TRBV20-1
D gene: -
CDR3 length: 14
clone size: -
J gene: TRBJ1-3
CDR3 DNA: TGCAGTGCTGCAGCACAGGAACGAGGAAACACCATATATTTT
CDR3 protein: CSAAAQERGNTIYF

V gene: TRBV20-1
D gene: TRBD2
CDR3 length: 16
clone size: -
J gene: TRBJ2-1
CDR3 DNA: TGCAGTGCTAGTCCCCTTTCGGGGGGGAACTACATTGAGCAGTTCTTC
CDR3 protein: CSASPLSGGNYIEQFF

V gene: TRBV5-1
D gene: -
CDR3 length: 13
clone size: -
J gene: TRBJ1-1
CDR3 DNA: TGTGCCAGCAGCTTAACCCTGAACACTGAAGCTTTCTTT
CDR3 protein: CASSLTLNTEAFF

V gene: TRBV29-1
D gene: -
CDR3 length: 15
clone size: -
J gene: TRBJ2-3
CDR3 DNA: TGCAGCGTTGAAGGGTCGCAGGGAACCACAGATACGCAGTATTTT
CDR3 protein: CSVEGSQGTTDTQYF

V gene: TRBV29-1
D gene: -
CDR3 length: 12
clone size: few
J gene: TRBJ1-2
CDR3 DNA: TGCAGCGTTGAGGGGGATAACTATGGCTACACCTTC
CDR3 protein: CSVEGDNYGYTF

V gene: TRBV30
D gene: -
CDR3 length: 14
clone size: -
J gene: TRBJ1-1
CDR3 DNA: TGTGCCTCACGGACGTCCTCTGTGAACACTGAAGCTTTCTTT
CDR3 protein: CASRTSSVNTEAFF

V gene: TRBV4-2
D gene: TRBD1
CDR3 length: 15
clone size: once
J gene: TRBJ1-4
CDR3 DNA: TGTGCCAGCAGCCCGGACAGGACCATAGATGAAAAACTGTTTTTT
CDR3 protein: CASSPDRTIDEKLFF

V gene: TRBV12-3/TRBV12-4
D gene: -
CDR3 length: 12
clone size: once
J gene: TRBJ2-7
CDR3 DNA: TGTGCCAGCAGTTTTGGAGGGGCGGGGCAGTACTTC
CDR3 protein: CASSFGGAGQYF

V gene: TRBV20-1
D gene: TRBD1
CDR3 length: 13
clone size: once
J gene: TRBJ1-1
CDR3 DNA: TGCAGTGCAAAAGGACAGGGTGTGACTGAAGCTTTCTTT
CDR3 protein: CSAKGQGVTEAFF

V gene: TRBV5-4
D gene: -
CDR3 length: 14
clone size: -
J gene: TRBJ1-2
CDR3 DNA: TGTGCCAGCAGCCCGTTGGACAGATCCTATGGCTACACCTTC
CDR3 protein: CASSPLDRSYGYTF

V gene: TRBV7-9
D gene: -
CDR3 length: 15
clone size: once
J gene: TRBJ1-1
CDR3 DNA: TGTGCCAGCAGCTTAGGGCAGACCATGAACACTGAAGCTTTCTTT
CDR3 protein: CASSLGQTMNTEAFF

V gene: TRBV30
D gene: TRBD2
CDR3 length: 16
clone size: -
J gene: TRBJ2-5
CDR3 DNA: TGTGCCTGGAGTGTCGGACTAGCGGGGGGTCAAGAGACCCAGTACTTC
CDR3 protein: CAWSVGLAGGQETQYF

V gene: TRBV20-1
D gene: -
CDR3 length: 13
clone size: -
J gene: TRBJ1-6
CDR3 DNA: TGCAGTGCTAGAGGGCCCGCCAATTCACCCCTCCACTTT
CDR3 protein: CSARGPANSPLHF

V gene: TRBV20-1
D gene: TRBD1
CDR3 length: 14
clone size: -
J gene: TRBJ2-7
CDR3 DNA: TGCAGTGCTAGTCTCGGGACAGGGCGTACCGAGCAGTACTTC
CDR3 protein: CSASLGTGRTEQYF

V gene: TRBV5-1
D gene: TRBD1
CDR3 length: 15
clone size: -
J gene: TRBJ1-2
CDR3 DNA: TGCGCCAGCAGCCTCCTGGGACAGAGAAACTATGGCTACACCTTC
CDR3 protein: CASSLLGQRNYGYTF

V gene: TRBV7-3
D gene: -
CDR3 length: 13
clone size: -
J gene: TRBJ2-1
CDR3 DNA: TGTGCCAGCGGGGGTGGCGCCTACAATGAGCAGTTCTTC
CDR3 protein: CASGGGAYNEQFF

V gene: TRBV9
D gene: -
CDR3 length: 19
clone size: -
J gene: TRBJ1-3
CDR3 DNA: TGTGCCAGCAGCGTAATTCCTTCACAGGGTAACAGCGTTGGAAACACCATATATTTT
CDR3 protein: CASSVIPSQGNSVGNTIYF

V gene: TRBV4-2
D gene: -
CDR3 length: 14
clone size: -
J gene: TRBJ2-5
CDR3 DNA: TGTGCCAGCAGCCAAGACGACAGGAGAGAGACCCAGTACTTC
CDR3 protein: CASSQDDRRETQYF

V gene: TRBV15
D gene: -
CDR3 length: 15
clone size: -
J gene: TRBJ2-5
CDR3 DNA: TGTGCCACCAGCAGAGATCGTGCCTTCCAAGAGACCCAGTACTTC
CDR3 protein: CATSRDRAFQETQYF

V gene: TRBV6-2/TRBV6-3
D gene: -
CDR3 length: 13
clone size: -
J gene: TRBJ2-3
CDR3 DNA: TGTGCCAGCAGGACCCCCGGGGGCAGTACGCAGTATTTT
CDR3 protein: CASRTPGGSTQYF

V gene: TRBV5-6
D gene: TRBD1
CDR3 length: 14
clone size: -
J gene: TRBJ1-2
CDR3 DNA: TGTGCCAGCAGCCCGACAGGGGGCGCGATCGGCTACACCTTC
CDR3 protein: CASSPTGGAIGYTF

V gene: TRBV5-1
D gene: TRBD1
CDR3 length: 15
clone size: once
J gene: TRBJ1-2
CDR3 DNA: TGCGCCAGCAGCTTAGAACAGGGGAGAAGCTACGGCTACACCTTC
CDR3 protein: CASSLEQGRSYGYTF

V gene: TRBV2
D gene: -
CDR3 length: 15
clone size: -
J gene: TRBJ1-6
CDR3 DNA: TGTGCCAGCAGTCCCTCCGGGACAAGTAATTCACCCCTCCACTTT
CDR3 protein: CASSPSGTSNSPLHF

V gene: TRBV11-2
D gene: -
CDR3 length: 15
clone size: once
J gene: TRBJ2-7
CDR3 DNA: TGTGCCAGCAGCTTAGAAGGTACAGGGACGGGGGAGCAGTACTTC
CDR3 protein: CASSLEGTGTGEQYF

V gene: TRBV15
D gene: -
CDR3 length: 14
clone size: -
J gene: TRBJ2-3
CDR3 DNA: TGTGCCACCAGCTACTACAGGGGAGGGGCTACGCAGTATTTT
CDR3 protein: CATSYYRGGATQYF

V gene: TRBV20-1
D gene: -
CDR3 length: 15
clone size: -
J gene: TRBJ2-3
CDR3 DNA: TGCAGTGCTAGATCTCAGGACCCGTACACAGATACGCAGTATTTT
CDR3 protein: CSARSQDPYTDTQYF

V gene: TRBV6-5
D gene: -
CDR3 length: 14
clone size: -
J gene: TRBJ1-4
CDR3 DNA: TGTGCCAGCAGCCCAACCTCAACTAATGAAAAACTGTTTTTT
CDR3 protein: CASSPTSTNEKLFF